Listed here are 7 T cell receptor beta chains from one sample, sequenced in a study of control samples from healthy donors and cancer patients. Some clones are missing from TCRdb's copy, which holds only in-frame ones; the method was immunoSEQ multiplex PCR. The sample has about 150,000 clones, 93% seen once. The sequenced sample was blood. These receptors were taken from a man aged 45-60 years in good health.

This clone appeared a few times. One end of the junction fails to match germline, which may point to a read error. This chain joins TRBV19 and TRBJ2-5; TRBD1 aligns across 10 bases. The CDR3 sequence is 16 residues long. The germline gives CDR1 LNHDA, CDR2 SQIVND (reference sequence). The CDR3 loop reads CASSTRQGATQKTQYF. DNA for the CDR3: TGTGCCAGTAGTACGCGACAGGGGGCCACCCAAAAGACCCAGTACTTC.

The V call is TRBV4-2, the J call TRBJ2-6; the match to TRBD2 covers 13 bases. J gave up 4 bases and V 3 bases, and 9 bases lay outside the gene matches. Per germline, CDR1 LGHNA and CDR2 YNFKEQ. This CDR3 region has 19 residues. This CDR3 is CASSHAGLAGAKGANVLTF. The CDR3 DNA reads TGTGCCAGCAGCCACGCCGGACTAGCGGGAGCGAAAGGGGCCAACGTCCTGACTTTC.

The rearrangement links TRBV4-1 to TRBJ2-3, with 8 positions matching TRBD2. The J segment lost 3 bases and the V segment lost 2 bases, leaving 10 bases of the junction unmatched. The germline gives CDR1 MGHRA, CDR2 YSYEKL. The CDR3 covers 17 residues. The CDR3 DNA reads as TGCGCCAGCAGCCAACGTGCTGTTTTAGCGGGAACAGATACGCAGTATTTT. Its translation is CASSQRAVLAGTDTQYF.

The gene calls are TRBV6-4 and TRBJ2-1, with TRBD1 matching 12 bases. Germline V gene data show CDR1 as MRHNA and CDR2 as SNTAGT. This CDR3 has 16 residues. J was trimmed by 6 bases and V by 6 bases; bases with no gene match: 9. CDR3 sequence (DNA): TGTGCCAGCAGCCCCCTGGGACAGGGGGCCGGCAATGAGCAGTTCTTC. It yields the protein CASSPLGQGAGNEQFF.

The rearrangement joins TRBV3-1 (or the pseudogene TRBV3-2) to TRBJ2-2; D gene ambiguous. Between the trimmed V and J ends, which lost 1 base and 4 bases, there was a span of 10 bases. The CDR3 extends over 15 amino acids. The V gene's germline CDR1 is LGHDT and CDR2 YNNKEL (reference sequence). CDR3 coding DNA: TGTGCCAGCAGCCAAGGGGCAGCAGCCACCGGGGAGCTGTTTTTT. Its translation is CASSQGAAATGELFF.

CDR3 in amino acids: CASSRGRKETQYF. The CDR3 nucleotides are TGTGCCAGCAGTCGCGGACGGAAAGAGACCCAGTACTTC. This chain uses TRBV2 with TRBJ2-5; D is undetermined. The CDR3 is made up of 13 amino acids. Trimming pared 5 bases from V and 3 bases from J, leaving 10 bases between. From germline, CDR1 is SNHLY and CDR2 FYNNEI. Together with reference TRBV2 and TRBJ2-5, the CDR3 gives the full variable domain: EPEVTQTPSHQVTQMGQEVILRCVPISNHLYFYWYRQILGQKVEFLVSFYNNEISEKSEIFDDQFSVERPDGSNFTLKIRSTKLEDSAMYFCASSRGRKETQYFGPGTRLLVL.

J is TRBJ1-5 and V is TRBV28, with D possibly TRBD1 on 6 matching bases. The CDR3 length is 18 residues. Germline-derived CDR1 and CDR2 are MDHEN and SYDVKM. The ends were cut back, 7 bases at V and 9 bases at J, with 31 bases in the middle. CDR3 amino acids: CASNRRVRDRPYGRPQHF. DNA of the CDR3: TGTGCCAGCAACCGAAGGGTCCGCGACAGGCCCTACGGGCGGCCCCAGCATTTT.